This TCR beta chain was recovered during a study of blood T cell repertoires in COVID-19. Study-level information: The samples span acute and convalescent COVID-19 from the United States, Italy and Spain. Sources were T cells, B-cell-depleted T cells, or PBMCs; the material itself was cDNA or gDNA.

Germline CDR1 and CDR2: SNHLY and FYNNEI. The CDR3 totals 15 residues. V was clipped by 6 bases and J by 2 bases, with 14 bases between them. Original processing methods: It was from reference gene primer amplification that nucleated cell counts were estimated. The assay was immunoSEQ multiplex PCR, and TCRdb's table has in-frame clones only and misses some. The V and J calls and clone size come from that table; D and trimming were worked out from the DNA. Altogether around 250,000 clones are present, 75% to 90% being singletons, with the ten largest covering 8.6%. The sequence was obtained from a human donor in a cohort sampled during active COVID-19. The chain uses TRBV2 and TRBJ1-5, with D perhaps TRBD1 (5 bases). The sample was peripheral blood. The CDR3, as DNA: TGTGCCAGCAGGAAGAACCCCAGGGGCAATCAGCCCCAGCATTTT. Amino acid sequence: CASRKNPRGNQPQHF. Full variable domain (missing parts from reference TRBV2 and TRBJ1-5): EPEVTQTPSHQVTQMGQEVILRCVPISNHLYFYWYRQILGQKVEFLVSFYNNEISEKSEIFDDQFSVERPDGSNFTLKIRSTKLEDSAMYFCASRKNPRGNQPQHFGDGTRLSIL.